This T cell receptor (beta chain) was captured by sequencing in a study of response to subunit inactivated influenza vaccine. Study results and caveats: Authors suggested each seasonal flu vaccination may recruit only limited numbers of new T cells.

The ends were cut back, 2 bases at V and 0 bases at J, with 14 bases in the middle. The CDR3 extends over 17 amino acids. TCRdb re-called the RT-PCR reads through MiXCR, storing one row per CDR3 protein. The sample has about 570,000 distinct CDR3 sequences; 10% to 15% are singletons. This clonotype showed up just a few times. Its antigen is unidentified. Sequences were derived from PBMCs from blood, sampled on the day of vaccination. V and J are TRBV12-3 or TRBV12-4 and TRBJ1-5; possible D gene TRBD1, 5 bases. The receptor's source is a man aged 50 or older who received an inactivated influenza vaccine. The CDR3 sequence is CASSLWGGRRSNQPQHF. The CDR3 coding sequence is TGTGCCAGCAGTTTATGGGGGGGTAGGCGTAGCAATCAGCCCCAGCATTTT.